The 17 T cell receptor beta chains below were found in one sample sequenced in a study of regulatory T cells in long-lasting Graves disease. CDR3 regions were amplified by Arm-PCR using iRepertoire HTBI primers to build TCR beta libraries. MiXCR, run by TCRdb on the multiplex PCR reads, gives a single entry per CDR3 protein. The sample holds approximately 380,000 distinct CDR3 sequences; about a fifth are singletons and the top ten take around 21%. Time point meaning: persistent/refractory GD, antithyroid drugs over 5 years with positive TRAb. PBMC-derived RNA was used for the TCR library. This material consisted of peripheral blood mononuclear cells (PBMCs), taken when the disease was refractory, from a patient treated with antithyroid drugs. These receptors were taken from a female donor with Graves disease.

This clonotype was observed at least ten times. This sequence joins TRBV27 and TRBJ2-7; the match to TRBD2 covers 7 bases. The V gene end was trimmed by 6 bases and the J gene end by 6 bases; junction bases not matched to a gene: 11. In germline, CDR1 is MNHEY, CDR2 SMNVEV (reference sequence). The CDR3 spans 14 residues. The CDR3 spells CASSLREGGSEQYF. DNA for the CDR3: TGTGCCAGCAGCCTAAGGGAGGGAGGCAGCGAGCAGTACTTC.

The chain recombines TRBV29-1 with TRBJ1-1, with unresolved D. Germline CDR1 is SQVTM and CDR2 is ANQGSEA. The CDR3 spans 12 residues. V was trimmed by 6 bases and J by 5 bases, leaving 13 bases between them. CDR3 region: CSVVFGETEAFF. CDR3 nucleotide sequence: TGCAGCGTCGTTTTCGGGGAAACTGAAGCTTTCTTT.

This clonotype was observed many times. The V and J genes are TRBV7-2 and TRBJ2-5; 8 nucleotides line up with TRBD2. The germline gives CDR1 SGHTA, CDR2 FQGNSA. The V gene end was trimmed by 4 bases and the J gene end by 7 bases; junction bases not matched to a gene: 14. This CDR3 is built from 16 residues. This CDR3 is CASSWNSGSSIRTQYF. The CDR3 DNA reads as TGTGCCAGCAGCTGGAACAGCGGGAGTTCCATCCGGACCCAGTACTTC. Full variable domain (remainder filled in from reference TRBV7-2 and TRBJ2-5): GAGVSQSPSNKVTEKGKDVELRCDPISGHTALYWYRQSLGQGLEFLIYFQGNSAPDKSGLPSDRFSAERTGGSVSTLTIQRTQQEDSAVYLCASSWNSGSSIRTQYFGPGTRLLVL.

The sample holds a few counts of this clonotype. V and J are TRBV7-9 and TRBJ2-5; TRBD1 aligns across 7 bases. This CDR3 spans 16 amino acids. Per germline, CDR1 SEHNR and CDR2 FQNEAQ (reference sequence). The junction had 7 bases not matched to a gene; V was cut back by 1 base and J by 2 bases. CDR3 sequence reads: CASSLDRGSGQETQYF. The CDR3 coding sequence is TGTGCCAGCAGCTTAGACAGGGGAAGCGGTCAAGAGACCCAGTACTTC.

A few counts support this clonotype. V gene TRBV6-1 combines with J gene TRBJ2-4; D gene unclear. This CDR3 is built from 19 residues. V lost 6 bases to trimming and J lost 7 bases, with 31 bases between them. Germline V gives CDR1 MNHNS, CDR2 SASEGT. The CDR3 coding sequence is TGTGCCAGCAGACACAGCTACCTCGCCTGGTCGGGTACGGAGAACATTCAGTACTTC. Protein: CASRHSYLAWSGTENIQYF.

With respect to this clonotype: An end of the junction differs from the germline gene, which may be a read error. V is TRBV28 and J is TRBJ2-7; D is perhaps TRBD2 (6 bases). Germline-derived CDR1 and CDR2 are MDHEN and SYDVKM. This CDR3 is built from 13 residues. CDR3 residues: CAGSLRESYEQYF. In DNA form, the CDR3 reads TGTGCCGGCAGTTTACGGGAGAGCTACGAGCAGTACTTC.

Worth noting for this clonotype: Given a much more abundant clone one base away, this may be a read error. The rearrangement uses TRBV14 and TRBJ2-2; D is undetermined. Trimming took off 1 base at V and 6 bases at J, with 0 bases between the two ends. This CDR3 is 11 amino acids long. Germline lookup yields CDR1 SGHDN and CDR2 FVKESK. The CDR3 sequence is CASSQAGELFF. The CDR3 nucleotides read TGTGCCAGCAGCCAAGCCGGGGAGCTGTTTTTT.

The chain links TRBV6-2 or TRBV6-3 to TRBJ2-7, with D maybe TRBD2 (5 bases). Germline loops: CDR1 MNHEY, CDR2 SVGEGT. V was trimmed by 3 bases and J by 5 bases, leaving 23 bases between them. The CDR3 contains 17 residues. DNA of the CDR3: TGTGCCAGCAGTTATCAGAGTAGCGCCCTGATACCCAACGAGCAGTACTTC. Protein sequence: CASSYQSSALIPNEQYF.

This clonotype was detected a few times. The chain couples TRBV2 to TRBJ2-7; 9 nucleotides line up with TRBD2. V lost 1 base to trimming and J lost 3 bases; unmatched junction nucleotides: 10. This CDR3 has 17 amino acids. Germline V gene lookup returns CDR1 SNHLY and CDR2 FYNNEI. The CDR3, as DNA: TGTGCCAGCAGTGAAGAGACTAGCGGACCCAATCACTACGAGCAGTACTTC. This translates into CASSEETSGPNHYEQYF.

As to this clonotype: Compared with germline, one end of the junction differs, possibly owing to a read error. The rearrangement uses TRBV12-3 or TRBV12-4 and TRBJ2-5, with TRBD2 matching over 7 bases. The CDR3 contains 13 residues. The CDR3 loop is CVSSLWLAEAQYF. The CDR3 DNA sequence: TGTGTCAGCAGTTTATGGCTAGCGGAGGCCCAGTACTTC.

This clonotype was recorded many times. The CDR3 protein is CASSEVVPRTQYF. The CDR3 bases are TGTGCCAGCAGTGAAGTTGTACCCCGGACCCAGTACTTC. The chain links TRBV6-1 to TRBJ2-5, with D unclear. Trimming took off 1 base at V and 7 bases at J, with 10 bases between the two ends. CDR1 and CDR2 from the germline V gene are MNHNS and SASEGT. The CDR3 contains 13 residues.

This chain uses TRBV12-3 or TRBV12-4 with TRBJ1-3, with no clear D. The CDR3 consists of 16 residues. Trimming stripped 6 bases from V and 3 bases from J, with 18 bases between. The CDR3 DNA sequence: TGTGCCAGCAGATACAAAGGCCCAAACTTTGGAAACACCATATATTTT. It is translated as CASRYKGPNFGNTIYF.

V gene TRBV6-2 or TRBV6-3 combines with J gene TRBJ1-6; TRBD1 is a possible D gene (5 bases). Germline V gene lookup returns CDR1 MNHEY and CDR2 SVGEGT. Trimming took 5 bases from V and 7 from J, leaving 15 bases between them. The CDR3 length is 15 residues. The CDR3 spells CASSEGRALNSPLHF. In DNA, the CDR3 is TGTGCCAGCAGTGAAGGCAGGGCACTCAATTCACCCCTCCACTTT.

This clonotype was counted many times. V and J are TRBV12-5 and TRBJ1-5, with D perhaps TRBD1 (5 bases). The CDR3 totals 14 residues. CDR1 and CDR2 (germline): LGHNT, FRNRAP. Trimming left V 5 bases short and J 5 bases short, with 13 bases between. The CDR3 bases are TGTGCTAGTGGTGGGGGGGATAGGGATCAGCCCCAGCATTTT. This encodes CASGGGDRDQPQHF.

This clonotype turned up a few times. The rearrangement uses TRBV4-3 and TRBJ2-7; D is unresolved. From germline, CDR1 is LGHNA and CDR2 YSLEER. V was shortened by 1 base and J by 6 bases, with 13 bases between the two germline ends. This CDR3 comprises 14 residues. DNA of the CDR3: TGCGCCAGCAGCCAAGGCCCCGGCCCCAGCGAGCAGTACTTC. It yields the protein CASSQGPGPSEQYF.

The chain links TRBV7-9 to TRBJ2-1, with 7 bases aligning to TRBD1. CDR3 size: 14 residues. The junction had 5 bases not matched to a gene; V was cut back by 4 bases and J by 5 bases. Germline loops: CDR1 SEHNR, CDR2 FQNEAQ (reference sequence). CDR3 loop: CASSSRQGHNEQFF. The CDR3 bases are TGTGCCAGCAGCTCAAGACAGGGACACAATGAGCAGTTCTTC.

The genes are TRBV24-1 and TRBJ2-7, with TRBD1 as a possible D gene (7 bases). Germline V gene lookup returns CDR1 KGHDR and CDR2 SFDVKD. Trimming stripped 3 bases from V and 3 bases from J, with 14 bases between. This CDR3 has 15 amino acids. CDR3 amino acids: CATSDTRQGGYEQYF. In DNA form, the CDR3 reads TGTGCCACCAGTGATACCCGACAGGGAGGCTACGAGCAGTACTTC.